The source of this T cell receptor (beta chain) is a study of blood T cell repertoires in COVID-19. Study information: The origin of the acute and convalescent COVID-19 samples was the United States, Italy and Spain.

Per the study methods: The assay estimated nucleated cells by amplifying reference gene primers. Method: immunoSEQ multiplex PCR; TCRdb's copy keeps in-frame clones and lacks some. V and J calls and clone size are given by that table; D and trimming were obtained from the DNA. This table holds roughly 180,000 clones, roughly 92% found once. The Seattle patients joined while their infection was active and were tracked longitudinally afterward. Deletions cut 4 bases from V and 4 bases from J, with 26 bases between. This CDR3 contains 19 residues. From germline, CDR1 is SGHAT and CDR2 FQNNGV. The source is a man in his thirties or forties with COVID-19, enrolled during active disease. The chain combines TRBV11-2 with TRBJ1-3; D is possibly TRBD1 (5 bases). Sequenced input: peripheral blood. This CDR3 reads CASSSLRYPPRVGGNTIYF. CDR3 bases: TGTGCCAGCAGCTCCTTACGCTACCCCCCCAGGGTGGGGGGAAACACCATATATTTT.